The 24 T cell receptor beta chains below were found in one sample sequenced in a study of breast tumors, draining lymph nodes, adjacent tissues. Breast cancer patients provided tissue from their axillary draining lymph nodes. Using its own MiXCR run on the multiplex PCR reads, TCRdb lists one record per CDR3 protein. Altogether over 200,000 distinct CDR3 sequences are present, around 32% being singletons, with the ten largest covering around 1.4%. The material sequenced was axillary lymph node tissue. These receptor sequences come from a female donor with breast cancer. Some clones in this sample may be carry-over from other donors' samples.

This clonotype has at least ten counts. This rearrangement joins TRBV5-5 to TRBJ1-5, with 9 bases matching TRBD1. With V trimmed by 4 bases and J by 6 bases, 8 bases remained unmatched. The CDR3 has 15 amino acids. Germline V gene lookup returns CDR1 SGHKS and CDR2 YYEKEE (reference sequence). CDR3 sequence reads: CASSTLQGAAQPQHF. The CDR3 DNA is TGTGCCAGCAGCACACTACAGGGGGCCGCTCAGCCCCAGCATTTT.

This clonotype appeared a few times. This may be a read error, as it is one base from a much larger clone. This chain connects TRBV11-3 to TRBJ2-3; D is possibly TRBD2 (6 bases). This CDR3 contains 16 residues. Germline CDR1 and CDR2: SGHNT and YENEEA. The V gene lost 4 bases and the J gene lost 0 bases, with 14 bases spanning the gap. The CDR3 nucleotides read TGTGCCAGCAGCTGGAGACTAGGACCAAGCACAGATACGCAGTATTTT. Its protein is CASSWRLGPSTDTQYF.

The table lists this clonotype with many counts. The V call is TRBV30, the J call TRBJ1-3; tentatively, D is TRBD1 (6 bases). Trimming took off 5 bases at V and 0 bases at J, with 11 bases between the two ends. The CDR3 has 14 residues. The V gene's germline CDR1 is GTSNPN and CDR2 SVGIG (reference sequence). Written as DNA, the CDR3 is TGTGCCTGGGGCGGGGGGGCCTCTGGAAACACCATATATTTT. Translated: CAWGGGASGNTIYF.

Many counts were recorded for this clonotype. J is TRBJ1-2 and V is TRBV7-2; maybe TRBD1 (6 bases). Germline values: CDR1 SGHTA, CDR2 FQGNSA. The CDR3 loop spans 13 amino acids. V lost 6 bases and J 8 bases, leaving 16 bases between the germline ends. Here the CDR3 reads CASSRGAGKGYTF. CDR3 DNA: TGTGCCAGCAGTCGGGGGGCAGGAAAAGGCTACACCTTC.

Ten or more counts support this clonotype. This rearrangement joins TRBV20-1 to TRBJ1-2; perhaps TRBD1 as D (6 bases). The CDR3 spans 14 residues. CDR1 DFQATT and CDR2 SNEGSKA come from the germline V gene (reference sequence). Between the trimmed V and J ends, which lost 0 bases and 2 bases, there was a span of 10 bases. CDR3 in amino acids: CSAREQGRNYGYTF. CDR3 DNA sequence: TGCAGTGCTAGAGAACAGGGACGGAACTATGGCTACACCTTC.

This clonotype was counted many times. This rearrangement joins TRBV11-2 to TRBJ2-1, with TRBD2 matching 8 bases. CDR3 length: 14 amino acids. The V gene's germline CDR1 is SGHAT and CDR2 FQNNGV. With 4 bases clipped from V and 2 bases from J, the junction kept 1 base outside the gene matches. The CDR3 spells CASSYSGAYNEQFF. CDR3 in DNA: TGTGCCAGCAGCTATAGCGGGGCCTACAATGAGCAGTTCTTC.

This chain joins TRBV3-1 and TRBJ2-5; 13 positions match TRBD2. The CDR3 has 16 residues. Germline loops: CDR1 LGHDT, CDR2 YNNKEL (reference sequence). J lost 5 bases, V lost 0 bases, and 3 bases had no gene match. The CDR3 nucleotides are TGTGCCAGCAGCCAAGATCGGACTAGCGGGAGCGAGACCCAGTACTTC. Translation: CASSQDRTSGSETQYF.

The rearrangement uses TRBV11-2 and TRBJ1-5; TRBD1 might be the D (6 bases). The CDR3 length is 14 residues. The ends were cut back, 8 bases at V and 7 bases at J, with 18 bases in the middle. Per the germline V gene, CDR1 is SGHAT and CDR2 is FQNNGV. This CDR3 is CASRDGGGEQPQHF. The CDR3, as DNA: TGTGCCAGCCGGGACGGGGGCGGTGAGCAGCCCCAGCATTTT.

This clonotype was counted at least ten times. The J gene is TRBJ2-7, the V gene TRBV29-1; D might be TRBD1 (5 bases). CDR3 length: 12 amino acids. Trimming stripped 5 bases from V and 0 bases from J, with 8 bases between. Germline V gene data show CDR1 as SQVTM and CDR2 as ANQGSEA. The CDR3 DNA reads TGCAGCGTTAGGCAGGGCTCCTACGAGCAGTACTTC. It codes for CSVRQGSYEQYF.

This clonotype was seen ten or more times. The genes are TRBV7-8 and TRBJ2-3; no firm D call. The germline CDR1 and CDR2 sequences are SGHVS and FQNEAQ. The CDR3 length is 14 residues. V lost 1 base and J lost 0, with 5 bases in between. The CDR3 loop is CASSLGFSTDTQYF. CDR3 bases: TGTGCCAGCAGCTTAGGATTTAGCACAGATACGCAGTATTTT.

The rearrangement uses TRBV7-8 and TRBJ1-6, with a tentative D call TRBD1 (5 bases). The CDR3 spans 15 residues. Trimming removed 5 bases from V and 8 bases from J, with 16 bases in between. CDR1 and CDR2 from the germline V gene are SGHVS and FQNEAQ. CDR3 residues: CASSGGGGGYSPLHF. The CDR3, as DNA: TGTGCCAGCAGCGGGGGGGGTGGGGGATATTCACCCCTCCACTTT.

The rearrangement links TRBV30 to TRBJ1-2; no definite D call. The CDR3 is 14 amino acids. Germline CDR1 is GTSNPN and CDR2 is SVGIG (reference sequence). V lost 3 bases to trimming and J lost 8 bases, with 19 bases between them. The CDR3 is CAWRAASPSGGYTF. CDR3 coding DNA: TGTGCCTGGAGGGCGGCCAGCCCCAGTGGAGGCTACACCTTC.

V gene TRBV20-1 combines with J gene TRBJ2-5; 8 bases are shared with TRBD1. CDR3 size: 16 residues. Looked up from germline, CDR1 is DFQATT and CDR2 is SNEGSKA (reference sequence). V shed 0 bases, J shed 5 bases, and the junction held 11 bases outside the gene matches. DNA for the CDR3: TGCAGTGCTAGAGATGGGGGACAGGTCACCGGGGAGACCCAGTACTTC. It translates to CSARDGGQVTGETQYF.

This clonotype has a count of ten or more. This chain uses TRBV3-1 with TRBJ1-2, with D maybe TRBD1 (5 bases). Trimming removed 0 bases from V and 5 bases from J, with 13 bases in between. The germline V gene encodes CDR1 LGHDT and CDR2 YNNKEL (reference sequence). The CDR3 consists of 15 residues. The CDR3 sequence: CASSQDLTGGYGYTF. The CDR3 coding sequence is TGTGCCAGCAGCCAAGATCTTACGGGGGGGTATGGCTACACCTTC.

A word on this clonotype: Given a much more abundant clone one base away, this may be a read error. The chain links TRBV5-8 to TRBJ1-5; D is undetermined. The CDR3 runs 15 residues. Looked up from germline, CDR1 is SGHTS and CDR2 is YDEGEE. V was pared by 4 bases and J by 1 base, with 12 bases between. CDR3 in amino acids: CASSPRGASNQPQHF. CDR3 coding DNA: TGTGCCAGCAGCCCCAGAGGCGCGAGCAATCAGCCCCAGCATTTT.

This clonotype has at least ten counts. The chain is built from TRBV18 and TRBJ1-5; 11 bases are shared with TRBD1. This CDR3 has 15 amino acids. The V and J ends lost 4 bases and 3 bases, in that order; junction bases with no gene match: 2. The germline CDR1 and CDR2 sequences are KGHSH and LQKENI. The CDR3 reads CASSRTGGSNQPQHF. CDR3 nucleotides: TGTGCCAGCTCACGGACAGGGGGCTCCAATCAGCCCCAGCATTTT.

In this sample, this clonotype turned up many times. The CDR3 here is CAASPGGNSYNEQFF. The CDR3 nucleotides are TGTGCCGCCTCCCCCGGGGGGAACTCCTACAATGAGCAGTTCTTC. This chain joins TRBV30 and TRBJ2-1; 7 bases line up with TRBD2. V shed 8 bases, J shed 0 bases, and the junction held 10 bases outside the gene matches. The CDR3 is 15 residues long. CDR1 and CDR2 (germline): GTSNPN, SVGIG (reference sequence).

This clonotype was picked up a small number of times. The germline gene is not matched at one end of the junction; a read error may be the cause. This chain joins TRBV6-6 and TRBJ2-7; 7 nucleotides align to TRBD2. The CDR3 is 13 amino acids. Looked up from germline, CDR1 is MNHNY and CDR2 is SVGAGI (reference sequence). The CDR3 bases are TGTGTCAGCAGCCCCTCCCTAGCGGCCAATAAGTACTTC. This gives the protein CVSSPSLAANKYF.

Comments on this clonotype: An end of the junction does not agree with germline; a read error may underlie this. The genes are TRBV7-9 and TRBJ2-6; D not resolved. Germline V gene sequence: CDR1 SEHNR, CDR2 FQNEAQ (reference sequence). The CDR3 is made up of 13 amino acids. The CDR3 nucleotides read TGTGCCACCACCTACTCTCGGGCCAACGTCCTGACTTTC. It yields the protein CATTYSRANVLTF. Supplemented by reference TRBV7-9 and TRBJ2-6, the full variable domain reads DTGVSQNPRHKITKRGQNVTFRCDPISEHNRLYWYRQTLGQGPEFLTYFQNEAQLEKSRLLSDRFSAERPKGSFSTLEIQRTEQGDSAMYLCATTYSRANVLTFGAGSRLTVL.

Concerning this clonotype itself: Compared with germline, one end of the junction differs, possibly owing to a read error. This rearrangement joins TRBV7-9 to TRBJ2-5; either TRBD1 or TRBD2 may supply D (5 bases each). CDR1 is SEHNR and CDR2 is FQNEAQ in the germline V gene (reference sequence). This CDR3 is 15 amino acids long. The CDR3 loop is CASSRAPGDGETQHF. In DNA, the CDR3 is TGTGCCAGCAGCCGGGCCCCTGGGGACGGGGAGACCCAGCACTTC.

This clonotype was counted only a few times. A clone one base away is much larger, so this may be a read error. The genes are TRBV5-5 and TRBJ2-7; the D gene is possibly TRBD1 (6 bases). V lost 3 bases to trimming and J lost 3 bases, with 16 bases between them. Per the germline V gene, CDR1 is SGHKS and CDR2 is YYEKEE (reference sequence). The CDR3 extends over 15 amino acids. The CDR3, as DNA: TGTGCCAGCAGCTGGCAGGACAGAGGGGTCTACGAGCAGTACTTC. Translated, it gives CASSWQDRGVYEQYF.

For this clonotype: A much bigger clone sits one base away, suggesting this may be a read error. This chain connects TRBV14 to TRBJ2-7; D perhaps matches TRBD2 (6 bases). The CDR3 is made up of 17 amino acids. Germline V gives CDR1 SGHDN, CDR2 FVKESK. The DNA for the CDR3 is TGTGCCAGCAGCCAAGGGGTCTCGGGACTTAGACCCTCCGAGCAGTGCTTC. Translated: CASSQGVSGLRPSEQCF. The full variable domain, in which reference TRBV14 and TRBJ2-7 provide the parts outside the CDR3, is EAGVTQFPSHSVIEKGQTVTLRCDPISGHDNLYWYRRVMGKEIKFLLHFVKESKQDESGMPNNRFLAERTGGTYSTLKVQPAELEDSGVYFCASSQGVSGLRPSEQCFGPGTRLTVT.

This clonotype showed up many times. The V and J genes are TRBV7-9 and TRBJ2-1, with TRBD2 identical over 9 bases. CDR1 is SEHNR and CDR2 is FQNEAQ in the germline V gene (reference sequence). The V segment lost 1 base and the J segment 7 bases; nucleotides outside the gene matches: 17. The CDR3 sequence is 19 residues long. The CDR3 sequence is CASSLGASGTFGVTNEQFF. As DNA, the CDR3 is TGTGCCAGCAGCTTAGGGGCTAGCGGGACATTCGGGGTGACTAATGAGCAGTTCTTC.

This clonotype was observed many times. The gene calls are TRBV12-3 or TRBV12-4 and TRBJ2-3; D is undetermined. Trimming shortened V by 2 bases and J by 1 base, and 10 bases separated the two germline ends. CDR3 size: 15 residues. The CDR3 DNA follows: TGTGCCAGCAGTTTACTCCAGGCAGGCACAGATACGCAGTATTTT. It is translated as CASSLLQAGTDTQYF.